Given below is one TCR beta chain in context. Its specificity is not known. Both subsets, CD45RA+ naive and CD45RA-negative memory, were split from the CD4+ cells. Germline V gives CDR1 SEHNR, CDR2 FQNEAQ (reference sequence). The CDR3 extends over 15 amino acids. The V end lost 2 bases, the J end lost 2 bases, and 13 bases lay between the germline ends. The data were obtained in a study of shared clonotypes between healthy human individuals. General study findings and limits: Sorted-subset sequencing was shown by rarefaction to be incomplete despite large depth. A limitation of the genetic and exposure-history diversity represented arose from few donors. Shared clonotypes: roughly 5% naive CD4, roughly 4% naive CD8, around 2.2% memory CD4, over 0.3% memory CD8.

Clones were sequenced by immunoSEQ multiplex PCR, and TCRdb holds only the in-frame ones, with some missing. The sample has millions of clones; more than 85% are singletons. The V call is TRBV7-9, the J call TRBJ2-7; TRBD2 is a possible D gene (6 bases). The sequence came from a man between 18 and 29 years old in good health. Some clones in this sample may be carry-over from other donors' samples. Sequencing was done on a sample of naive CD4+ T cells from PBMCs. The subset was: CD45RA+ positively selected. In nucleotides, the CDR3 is TGTGCCAGCAGCTTAATGGGGACTGAACCCTACGAGCAGTACTTC. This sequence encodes CASSLMGTEPYEQYF.